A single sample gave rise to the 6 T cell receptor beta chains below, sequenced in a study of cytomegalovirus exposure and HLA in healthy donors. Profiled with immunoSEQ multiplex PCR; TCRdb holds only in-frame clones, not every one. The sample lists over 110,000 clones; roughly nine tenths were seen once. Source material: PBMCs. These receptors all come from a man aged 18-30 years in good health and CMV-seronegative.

CDR3 sequence: CASSRQGAGTDTQYF. As DNA, the CDR3 is TGTGCCAGCAGTCGACAGGGGGCCGGCACAGATACGCAGTATTTT. The chain joins TRBV7-6 to TRBJ2-3; 10 bases are shared with TRBD1. This CDR3 has 15 residues. V shed 6 bases, J shed 1 base, and the junction held 4 bases outside the gene matches. Germline values: CDR1 SGHVS, CDR2 FNYEAQ. Variable domain in full (rest from reference TRBV7-6 and TRBJ2-3): GAGVSQSPRYKVTKRGQDVALRCDPISGHVSLYWYRQALGQGPEFLTYFNYEAQQDKSGLPNDRFSAERPEGSISTLTIQRTEQRDSAMYRCASSRQGAGTDTQYFGPGTRLTVL.

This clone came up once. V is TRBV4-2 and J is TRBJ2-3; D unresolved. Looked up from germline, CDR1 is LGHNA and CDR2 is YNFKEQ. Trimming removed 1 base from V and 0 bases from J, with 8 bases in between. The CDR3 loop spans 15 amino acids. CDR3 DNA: TGTGCCAGCAGCCAAGGAGGATACAGCACAGATACGCAGTATTTT. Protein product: CASSQGGYSTDTQYF.

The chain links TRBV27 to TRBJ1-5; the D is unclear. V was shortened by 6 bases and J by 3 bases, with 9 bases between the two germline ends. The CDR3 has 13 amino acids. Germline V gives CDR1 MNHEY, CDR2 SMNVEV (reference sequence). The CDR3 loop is CASRHLPNQPQHF. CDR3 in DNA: TGTGCCAGCAGACATCTCCCCAATCAGCCCCAGCATTTT.

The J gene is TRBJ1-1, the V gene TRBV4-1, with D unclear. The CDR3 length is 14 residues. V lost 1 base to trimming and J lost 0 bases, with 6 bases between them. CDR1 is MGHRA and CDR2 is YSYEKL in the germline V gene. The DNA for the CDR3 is TGCGCCAGCAGCCAAGTTTCTCTGAACACTGAAGCTTTCTTT. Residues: CASSQVSLNTEAFF.

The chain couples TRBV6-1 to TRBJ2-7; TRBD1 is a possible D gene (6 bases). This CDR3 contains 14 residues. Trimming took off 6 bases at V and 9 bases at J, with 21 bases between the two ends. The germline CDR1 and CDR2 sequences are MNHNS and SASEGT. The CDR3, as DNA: TGTGCCAGCAGCGCGCCGGGACACGTTACGTGGCAGTACTTC. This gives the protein CASSAPGHVTWQYF.

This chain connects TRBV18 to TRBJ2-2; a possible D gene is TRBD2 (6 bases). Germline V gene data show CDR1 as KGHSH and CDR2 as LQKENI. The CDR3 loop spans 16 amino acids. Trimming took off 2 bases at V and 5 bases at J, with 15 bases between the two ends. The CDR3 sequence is CASSPTTGSVTGELFF. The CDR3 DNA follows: TGTGCCAGCTCACCAACCACCGGGAGTGTTACCGGGGAGCTGTTTTTT.